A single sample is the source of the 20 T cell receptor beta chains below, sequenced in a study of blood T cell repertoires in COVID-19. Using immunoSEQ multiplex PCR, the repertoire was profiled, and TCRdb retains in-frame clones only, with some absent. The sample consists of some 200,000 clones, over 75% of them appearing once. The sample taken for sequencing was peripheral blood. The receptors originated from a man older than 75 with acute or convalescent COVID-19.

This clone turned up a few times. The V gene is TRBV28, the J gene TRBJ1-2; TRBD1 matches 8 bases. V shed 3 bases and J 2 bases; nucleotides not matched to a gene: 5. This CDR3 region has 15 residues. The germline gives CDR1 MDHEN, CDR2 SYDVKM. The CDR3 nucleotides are TGTGCCAGCAGTTTGGCCCGGACAGGGAACTATGGCTACACCTTC. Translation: CASSLARTGNYGYTF.

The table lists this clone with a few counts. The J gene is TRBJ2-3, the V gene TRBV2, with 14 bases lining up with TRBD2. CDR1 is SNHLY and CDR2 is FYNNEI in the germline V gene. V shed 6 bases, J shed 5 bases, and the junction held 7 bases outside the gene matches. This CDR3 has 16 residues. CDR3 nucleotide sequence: TGTGCCAGCAGAGAGGGACTAGCGGGAGCTAGAGATACGCAGTATTTT. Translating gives CASREGLAGARDTQYF.

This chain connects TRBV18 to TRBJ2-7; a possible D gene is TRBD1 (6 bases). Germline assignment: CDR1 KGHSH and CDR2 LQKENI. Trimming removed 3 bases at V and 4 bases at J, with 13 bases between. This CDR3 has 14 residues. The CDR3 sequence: CASSPPGHRYEQYF. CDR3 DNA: TGTGCCAGCTCACCCCCGGGACACCGTTACGAGCAGTACTTC. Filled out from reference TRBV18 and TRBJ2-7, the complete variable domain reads NAGVMQNPRHLVRRRGQEARLRCSPMKGHSHVYWYRQLPEEGLKFMVYLQKENIIDESGMPKERFSAEFPKEGPSILRIQQVVRGDSAAYFCASSPPGHRYEQYFGPGTRLTVT.

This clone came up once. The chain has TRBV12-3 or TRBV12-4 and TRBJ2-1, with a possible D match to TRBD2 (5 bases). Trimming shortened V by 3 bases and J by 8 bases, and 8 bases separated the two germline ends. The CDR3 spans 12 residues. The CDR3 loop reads CASSFFGDEQFF. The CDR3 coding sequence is TGTGCCAGCAGTTTTTTCGGGGATGAGCAGTTCTTC.

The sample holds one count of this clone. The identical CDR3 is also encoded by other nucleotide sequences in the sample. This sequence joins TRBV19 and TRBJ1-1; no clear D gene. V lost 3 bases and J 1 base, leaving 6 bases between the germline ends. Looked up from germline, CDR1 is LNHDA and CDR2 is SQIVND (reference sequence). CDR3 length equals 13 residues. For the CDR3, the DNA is TGTGCCAGTAGTATTCGGGGGAACACTGAAGCTTTCTTT. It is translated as CASSIRGNTEAFF.

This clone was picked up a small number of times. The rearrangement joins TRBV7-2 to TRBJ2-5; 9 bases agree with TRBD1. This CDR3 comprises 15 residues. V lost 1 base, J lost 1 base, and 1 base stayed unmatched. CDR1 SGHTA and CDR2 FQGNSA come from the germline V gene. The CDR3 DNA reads TGTGCCAGCAGCTTAGGGGACAGGGCCCAAGAGACCCAGTACTTC. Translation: CASSLGDRAQETQYF.

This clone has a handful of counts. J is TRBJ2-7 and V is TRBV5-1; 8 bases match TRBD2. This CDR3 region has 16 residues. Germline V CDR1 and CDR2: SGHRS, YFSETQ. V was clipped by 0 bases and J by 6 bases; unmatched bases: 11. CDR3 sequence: CASSLGIGLAGAEQYF. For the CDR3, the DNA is TGCGCCAGCAGCTTGGGGATCGGGCTAGCGGGTGCCGAGCAGTACTTC. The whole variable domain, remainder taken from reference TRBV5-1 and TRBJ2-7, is KAGVTQTPRYLIKTRGQQVTLSCSPISGHRSVSWYQQTPGQGLQFLFEYFSETQRNKGNFPGRFSGRQFSNSRSEMNVSTLELGDSALYLCASSLGIGLAGAEQYFGPGTRLTVT.

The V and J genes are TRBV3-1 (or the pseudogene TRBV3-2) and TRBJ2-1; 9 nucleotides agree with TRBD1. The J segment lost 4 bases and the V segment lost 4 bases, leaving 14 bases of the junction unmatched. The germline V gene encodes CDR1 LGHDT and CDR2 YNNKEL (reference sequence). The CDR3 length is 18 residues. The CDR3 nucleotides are TGTGCCAGCAGCCCGGGGTTAAGAGGGACAGGGCGGTACAATGAGCAGTTCTTC. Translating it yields CASSPGLRGTGRYNEQFF.

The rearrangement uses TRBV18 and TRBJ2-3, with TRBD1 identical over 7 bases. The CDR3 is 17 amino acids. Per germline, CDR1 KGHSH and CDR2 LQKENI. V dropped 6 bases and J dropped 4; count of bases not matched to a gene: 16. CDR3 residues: CASSRQLVSDRADTQYF. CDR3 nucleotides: TGTGCCAGCTCGCGCCAGTTGGTTTCCGACAGGGCAGATACGCAGTATTTT.

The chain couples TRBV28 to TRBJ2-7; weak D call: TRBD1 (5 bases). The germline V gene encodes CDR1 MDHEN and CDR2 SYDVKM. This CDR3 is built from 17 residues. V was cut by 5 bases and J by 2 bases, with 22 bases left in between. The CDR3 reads CASSLVGNIDRAYEQYF. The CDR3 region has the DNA TGTGCCAGCAGTCTTGTGGGGAATATTGACAGAGCCTACGAGCAGTACTTC.

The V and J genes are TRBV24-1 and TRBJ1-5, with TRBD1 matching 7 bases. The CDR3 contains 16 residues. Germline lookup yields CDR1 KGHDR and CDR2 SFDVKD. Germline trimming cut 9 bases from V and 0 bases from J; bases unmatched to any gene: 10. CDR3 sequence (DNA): TGTGCCACCGAAGCTTCCGGGACAGATAGCAATCAGCCCCAGCATTTT. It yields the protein CATEASGTDSNQPQHF.

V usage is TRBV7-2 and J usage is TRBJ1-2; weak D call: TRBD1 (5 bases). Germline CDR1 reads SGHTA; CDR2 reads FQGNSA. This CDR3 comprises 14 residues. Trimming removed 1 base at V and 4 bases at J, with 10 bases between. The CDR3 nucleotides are TGTGCCAGCAGCTTAGAGCAGGGAACCTATGGCTACACCTTC. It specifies CASSLEQGTYGYTF.

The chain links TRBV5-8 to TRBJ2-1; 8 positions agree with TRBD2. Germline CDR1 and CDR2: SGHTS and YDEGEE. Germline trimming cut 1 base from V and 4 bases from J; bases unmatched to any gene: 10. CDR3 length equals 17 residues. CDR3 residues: CASSLSTRTSLYNEQFF. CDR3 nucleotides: TGTGCCAGCAGCTTGTCGACCCGGACTAGCCTTTACAATGAGCAGTTCTTC.

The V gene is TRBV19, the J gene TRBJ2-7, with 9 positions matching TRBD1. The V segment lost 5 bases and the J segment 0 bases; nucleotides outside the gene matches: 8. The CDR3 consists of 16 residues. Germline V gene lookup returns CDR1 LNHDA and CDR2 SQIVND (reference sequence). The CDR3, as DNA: TGTGCCAGTAGTCCCCTGGGACAGGGAGCCTCCTACGAGCAGTACTTC. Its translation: CASSPLGQGASYEQYF. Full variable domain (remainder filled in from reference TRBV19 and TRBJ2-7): DGGITQSPKYLFRKEGQNVTLSCEQNLNHDAMYWYRQDPGQGLRLIYYSQIVNDFQKGDIAEGYSVSREKKESFPLTVTSAQKNPTAFYLCASSPLGQGASYEQYFGPGTRLTVT.

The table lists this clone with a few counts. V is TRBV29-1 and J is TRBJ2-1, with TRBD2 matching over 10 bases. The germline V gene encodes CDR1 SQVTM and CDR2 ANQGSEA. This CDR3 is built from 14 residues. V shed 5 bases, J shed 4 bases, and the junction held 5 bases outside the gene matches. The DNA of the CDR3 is TGCAGCGTTAACGTAGCGGGGGGTTACAATGAGCAGTTCTTC. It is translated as CSVNVAGGYNEQFF.

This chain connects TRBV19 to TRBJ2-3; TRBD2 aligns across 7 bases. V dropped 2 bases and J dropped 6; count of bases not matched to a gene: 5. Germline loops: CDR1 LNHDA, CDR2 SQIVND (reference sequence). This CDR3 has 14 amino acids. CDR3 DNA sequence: TGTGCCAGTAGTATATTTGCGGGAGTTGATACGCAGTATTTT. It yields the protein CASSIFAGVDTQYF.

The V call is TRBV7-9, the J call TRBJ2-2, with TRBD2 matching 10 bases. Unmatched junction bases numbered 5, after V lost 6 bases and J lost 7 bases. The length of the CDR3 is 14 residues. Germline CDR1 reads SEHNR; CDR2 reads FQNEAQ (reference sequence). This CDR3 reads CASRPIAGGGELFF. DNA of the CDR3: TGTGCCAGCAGGCCCATAGCGGGAGGCGGGGAGCTGTTTTTT.

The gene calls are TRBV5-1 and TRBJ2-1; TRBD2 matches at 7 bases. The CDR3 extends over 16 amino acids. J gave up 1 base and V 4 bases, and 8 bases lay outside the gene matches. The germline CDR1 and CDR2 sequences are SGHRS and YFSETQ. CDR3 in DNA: TGCGCCAGCAGCACCAGGACGGGGGGATCCTACAATGAGCAGTTCTTC. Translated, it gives CASSTRTGGSYNEQFF. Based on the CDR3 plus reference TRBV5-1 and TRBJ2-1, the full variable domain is KAGVTQTPRYLIKTRGQQVTLSCSPISGHRSVSWYQQTPGQGLQFLFEYFSETQRNKGNFPGRFSGRQFSNSRSEMNVSTLELGDSALYLCASSTRTGGSYNEQFFGPGTRLTVL.

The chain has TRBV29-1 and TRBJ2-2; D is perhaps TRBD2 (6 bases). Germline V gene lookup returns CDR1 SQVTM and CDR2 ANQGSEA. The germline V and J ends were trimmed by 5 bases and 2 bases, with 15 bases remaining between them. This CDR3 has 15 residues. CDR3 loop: CSVYGGADNTGELFF. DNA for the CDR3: TGCAGCGTTTATGGAGGGGCAGATAACACCGGGGAGCTGTTTTTT.

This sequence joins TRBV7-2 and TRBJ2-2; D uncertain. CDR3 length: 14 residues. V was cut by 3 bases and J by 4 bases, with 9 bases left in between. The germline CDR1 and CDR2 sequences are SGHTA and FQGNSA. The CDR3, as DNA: TGTGCCAGCAGCTTTATACAGCCCACCGGGGAGCTGTTTTTT. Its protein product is CASSFIQPTGELFF.